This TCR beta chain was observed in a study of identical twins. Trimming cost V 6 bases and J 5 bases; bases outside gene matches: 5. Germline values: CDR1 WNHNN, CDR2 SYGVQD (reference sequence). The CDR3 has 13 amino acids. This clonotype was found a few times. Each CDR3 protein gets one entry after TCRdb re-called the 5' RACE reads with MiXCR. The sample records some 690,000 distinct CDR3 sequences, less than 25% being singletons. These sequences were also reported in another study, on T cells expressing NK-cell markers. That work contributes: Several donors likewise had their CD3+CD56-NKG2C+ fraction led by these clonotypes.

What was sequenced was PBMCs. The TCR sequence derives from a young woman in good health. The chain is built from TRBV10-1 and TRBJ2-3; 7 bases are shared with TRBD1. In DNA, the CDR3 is TGCGCCAGCAGGGACCAGGGGGTAGATACGCAGTATTTT. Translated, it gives CASRDQGVDTQYF.